This T cell receptor beta chain was documented in a study of OX40 agonist ivuxolimab in advanced cancers. Whole-study results and caveats: At 0.1 to 3.0 mg/kg, CD4+ and CD8+ blood T cells expanded clonally by week 6.

The J segment lost 3 bases and the V segment lost 1 base, leaving 9 bases of the junction unmatched. CDR3 length: 15 residues. Per the germline V gene, CDR1 is SQVTM and CDR2 is ANQGSEA. The table came from immunoSEQ multiplex PCR; TCRdb's copy has only in-frame clones and leaves some out. This table holds under 15,000 clones, about 83% found once. In the case of this clone: Its cognate antigen is unknown.

The V gene is TRBV29-1, the J gene TRBJ2-7; 7 bases fit TRBD2. The clonotype comes from an adult with an advanced solid tumor such as melanoma, head and neck, liver or kidney cancer. The sequenced sample was CD4+ or CD8+ T cells sorted from blood, obtained in a trial of the OX40 agonist ivuxolimab. The CDR3 DNA reads TGCAGCGTTGAAGGAGCGGGAAATTCCCTCTACGAGCAGTACTTC. Translating gives CSVEGAGNSLYEQYF.